The rows below give T cell receptor beta chains drawn from one sample of a study of cytomegalovirus exposure and HLA in healthy donors. Libraries were prepared by immunoSEQ multiplex PCR; TCRdb keeps only in-frame clonotypes and omits some of them. The table shows fewer than 110,000 clones, with 65% to 85% occurring only once. Material: PBMCs. All receptors derive from a man aged 45-65 years in good health and CMV-seronegative. The CDR3 runs from the conserved cysteine through the conserved F or W. A D gene is named only where the DNA matches it firmly. Rows give clone size only sometimes, using once, few, many, or a class for an expanded clone.

D	V	J	size	CDR3	DNA
TRBD2	TRBV6-1	TRBJ2-7	.	CASSRGGMGAYEQYF	TGTGCCAGCAGCCGGGGGGGGATGGGAGCCTACGAGCAGTACTTC
TRBD1	TRBV9	TRBJ1-6	few	CASSATGQGNSPLHF	TGTGCCAGCAGCGCGACAGGGCAGGGGAATTCACCCCTCCACTTT
TRBD2	TRBV5-4	TRBJ2-1	.	CASSFEREGTNEQFF	TGTGCCAGCAGCTTCGAGCGGGAGGGTACGAATGAGCAGTTCTTC
.	TRBV25-1	TRBJ2-7	few	CASSDPYYEQYF	TGTGCCAGCAGTGACCCTTACTACGAGCAGTACTTC
.	TRBV2	TRBJ2-3	few	CASSDGGWTDTQYF	TGTGCCAGCAGTGACGGAGGCTGGACAGATACGCAGTATTTT
.	TRBV6-6	TRBJ1-6	once	CASSRDSPLHF	TGTGCCAGCAGCCGTGATTCACCCCTCCACTTT
TRBD1	TRBV11-2	TRBJ1-1	.	CASSPWTGGENTEAFF	TGTGCCAGCAGCCCCTGGACAGGGGGCGAGAACACTGAAGCTTTCTTT
.	TRBV7-9	TRBJ2-1	.	CSSSLGSTPNREQFF	TGTTCCAGCAGCTTAGGGAGCACCCCGAATCGTGAGCAGTTCTTC
.	TRBV10-3	TRBJ2-4	.	CAISEPTSQGLAKNIQYF	TGTGCCATCAGTGAGCCCACCTCTCAGGGATTAGCCAAAAACATTCAGTACTTC
.	TRBV27	TRBJ2-1	.	CASRGGLGNEQFF	TGTGCCAGTAGGGGGGGCCTGGGGAATGAGCAGTTCTTC
.	TRBV28	TRBJ1-2	.	CASSLRAGGRHYGYTF	TGTGCCAGCAGTTTAAGGGCGGGGGGAAGGCACTATGGCTACACCTTC
.	TRBV5-1	TRBJ1-3	few	CASSLDFFGSGNTIYF	TGCGCCAGCAGCTTGGATTTCTTCGGCTCTGGAAACACCATATATTTT
.	TRBV5-3	TRBJ2-6	few	CGRKLSGANVLTF	TGTGGCAGGAAGCTCTCTGGGGCCAACGTCCTGACTTTC
TRBD2	TRBV2	TRBJ2-7	.	CASNPRTSGRNEQYF	TGTGCCAGCAATCCCCGGACTAGCGGGAGAAACGAGCAGTACTTC
TRBD2	TRBV28	TRBJ2-3	.	CASKGREGRSTDTQYF	TGTGCCAGCAAGGGTCGGGAGGGACGTAGCACAGATACGCAGTATTTT
.	TRBV27	TRBJ2-6	.	CASSSYSGANVLTF	TGTGCCAGCAGTTCGTACTCTGGGGCCAACGTCCTGACTTTC
.	TRBV25-1	TRBJ2-2	once	CASSELVSGELFF	TGTGCCAGCAGTGAGTTAGTTTCTGGGGAGCTGTTTTTT
.	TRBV7-8	TRBJ1-2	.	CASSRDKGLFGYTF	TGTGCCAGCAGCCGGGATAAGGGCCTCTTTGGCTACACCTTC
TRBD2	TRBV5-1	TRBJ2-3	.	CASSGGLAGGPDTDTQYF	TGCGCCAGCAGCGGGGGACTAGCGGGGGGGCCGGACACAGATACGCAGTATTTT
.	TRBV28	TRBJ1-2	few	CASNPSRGFNGYTF	TGTGCCAGCAACCCATCCCGGGGTTTTAATGGCTACACCTTC
.	TRBV2	TRBJ2-3	.	CASLGPASTDTQYF	TGTGCCAGCCTGGGCCCAGCTAGCACAGATACGCAGTATTTT
.	TRBV5-1	TRBJ2-4	.	CASSLVGVLAKNIQYF	TGCGCCAGCAGCCTTGTCGGGGTCCTAGCCAAAAACATTCAGTACTTC
TRBD1	TRBV5-1	TRBJ1-6	.	CASSPTGDNSPLHF	TGCGCCAGCAGCCCGACAGGGGACAATTCACCCCTCCACTTT
.	TRBV2	TRBJ2-2	.	CASSEGQVPTGELFF	TGTGCCAGCAGTGAAGGACAGGTTCCCACCGGGGAGCTGTTTTTT
.	TRBV7-2	TRBJ2-3	.	CASSSGLRGGTQYF	TGTGCCAGCAGCTCGGGTCTTAGGGGTGGTACGCAGTATTTT
.	TRBV25-1	TRBJ2-2	.	CASSEERGNTGELFF	TGTGCCAGCAGTGAGGAACGGGGGAACACCGGGGAGCTGTTTTTT
.	TRBV6-4	TRBJ1-1	.	CASSESPTGTEAFF	TGTGCCAGCAGTGAGTCCCCCACGGGCACTGAAGCTTTCTTT
.	TRBV7-9	TRBJ2-3	few	CASSLADTQYF	TGTGCCAGCAGTCTAGCAGATACGCAGTATTTT
.	TRBV30	TRBJ1-3	.	CAWSRGHDGNTIYF	TGTGCCTGGAGTAGGGGCCACGACGGAAACACCATATATTTT
.	TRBV28	TRBJ1-5	.	CAIYAGGRNQPQHF	TGTGCCATTTACGCCGGGGGGAGGAATCAGCCCCAGCATTTT
TRBD2	TRBV2	TRBJ2-2	.	CASSLAGGTNTGELFF	TGTGCCAGCAGTCTCGCGGGGGGGACGAACACCGGGGAGCTGTTTTTT
TRBD1	TRBV27	TRBJ2-7	.	CASSFSGTEAYEQYF	TGTGCCAGCAGTTTTTCCGGGACAGAGGCCTACGAGCAGTACTTC
.	TRBV9	TRBJ2-7	.	CASSVGPGASYEQYF	TGTGCCAGCAGCGTAGGACCAGGCGCCTCCTACGAGCAGTACTTC
.	TRBV4-1	TRBJ2-7	.	CASSLRDGSYEQYF	TGCGCCAGCAGCCTGCGGGACGGGTCCTACGAGCAGTACTTC
TRBD2	TRBV18	TRBJ2-7	.	CASSWTSGEKGEQYF	TGTGCCAGCTCATGGACTAGCGGGGAAAAAGGGGAGCAGTACTTC
.	TRBV6-5	TRBJ2-7	.	CASSSPQGRSYEQYF	TGTGCCAGCAGTTCGCCGCAGGGCCGTTCCTACGAGCAGTACTTC
.	TRBV25-1	TRBJ2-7	once	CASSSWDTYEQYF	TGTGCCAGCAGTTCTTGGGACACCTACGAGCAGTACTTC
TRBD1	TRBV28	TRBJ1-4	few	CASSRNDRGRGNEKLFF	TGTGCCAGCAGTCGGAACGACAGGGGGAGAGGTAATGAAAAACTGTTTTTT
.	TRBV2	TRBJ2-5	.	CASSPRGLQETQYF	TGTGCCAGCAGTCCCCGAGGACTCCAAGAGACCCAGTACTTC
TRBD2	TRBV12-5	TRBJ2-1	.	CASGFGTSGEAEQFF	TGTGCTAGTGGTTTTGGGACTAGCGGGGAGGCTGAGCAGTTCTTC
.	TRBV7-2	TRBJ1-1	few	CASSSWTENTEAFF	TGTGCCAGCAGCTCCTGGACAGAGAACACTGAAGCTTTCTTT
TRBD1	TRBV11-1	TRBJ2-7	.	CASTLLQGNEQYF	TGTGCCAGCACCCTCTTACAGGGGAACGAGCAGTACTTC